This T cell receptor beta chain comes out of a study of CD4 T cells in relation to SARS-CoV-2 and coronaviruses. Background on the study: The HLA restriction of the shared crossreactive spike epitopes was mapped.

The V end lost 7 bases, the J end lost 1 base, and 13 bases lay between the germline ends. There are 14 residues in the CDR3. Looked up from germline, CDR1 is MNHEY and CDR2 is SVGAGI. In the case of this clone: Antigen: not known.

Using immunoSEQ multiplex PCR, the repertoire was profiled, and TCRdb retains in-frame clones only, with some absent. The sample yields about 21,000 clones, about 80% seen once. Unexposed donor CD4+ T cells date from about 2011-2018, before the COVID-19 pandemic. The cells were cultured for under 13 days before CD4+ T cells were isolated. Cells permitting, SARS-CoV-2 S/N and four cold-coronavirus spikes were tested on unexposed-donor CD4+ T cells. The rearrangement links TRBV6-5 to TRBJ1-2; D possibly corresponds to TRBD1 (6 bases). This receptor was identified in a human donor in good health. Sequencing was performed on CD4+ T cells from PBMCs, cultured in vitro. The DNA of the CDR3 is TGTGCCAGCACCCCCGGGACACATAACTATGGCTACACCTTC. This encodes CASTPGTHNYGYTF.